A single T cell receptor (beta chain) is shown here with its context. Its target is unknown. CD8 cells classed as naive were CD45RO-negative and positively selected for CCR7, excluding terminally differentiated effector memory CD45RA+ cells. This entry comes from a study of shared clonotypes between healthy human individuals. Across the whole study: Donor ages ranged 18 to 49 years: a couple of women, a few men.

Generated by immunoSEQ multiplex PCR, the TCRdb table keeps only in-frame clones and is missing some. The table records about 820,000 clones, 80% to 95% of them present only once. Whole-study findings and limits: Rarefaction indicated that sorted-subset sequencing remained incomplete although depth was large. The diversity represented, both genetic and in exposure history, was limited by few donors. Memory subsets generally showed lower estimated richness than naive subsets.

There are 15 residues in the CDR3. Germline V gives CDR1 SQVTM, CDR2 ANQGSEA. Germline trimming cut 2 bases from V and 3 bases from J; bases unmatched to any gene: 6. This receptor was taken from a man aged 25-45 years in good health. Sequenced sample: naive CD8+ T cells sorted from blood. This chain links TRBV29-1 with TRBJ2-2; 7 bases align to TRBD2. The CDR3 DNA sequence: TGCAGCGTTGAATCGGGGGGATTTTACACCGGGGAGCTGTTTTTT. It specifies CSVESGGFYTGELFF.